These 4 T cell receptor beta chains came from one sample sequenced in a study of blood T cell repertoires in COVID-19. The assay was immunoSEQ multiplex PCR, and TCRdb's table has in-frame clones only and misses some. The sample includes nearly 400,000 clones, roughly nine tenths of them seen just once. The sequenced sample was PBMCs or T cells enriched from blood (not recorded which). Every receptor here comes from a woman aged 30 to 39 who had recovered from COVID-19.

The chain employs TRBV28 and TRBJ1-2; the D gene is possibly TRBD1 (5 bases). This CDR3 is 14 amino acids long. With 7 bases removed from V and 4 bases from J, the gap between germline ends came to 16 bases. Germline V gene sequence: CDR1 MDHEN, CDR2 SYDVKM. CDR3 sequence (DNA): TGTGCCAGCACCCCGACGGGAGGGGTCTATGGCTACACCTTC. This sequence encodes CASTPTGGVYGYTF.

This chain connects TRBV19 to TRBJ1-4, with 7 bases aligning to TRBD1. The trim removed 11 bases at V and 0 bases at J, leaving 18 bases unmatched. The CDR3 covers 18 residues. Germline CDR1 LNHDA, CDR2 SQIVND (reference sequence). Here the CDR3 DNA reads TGTGCCGGGGCCACGGTGGGACAGAACGACTCAACTAATGAAAAACTGTTTTTT. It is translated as CAGATVGQNDSTNEKLFF.

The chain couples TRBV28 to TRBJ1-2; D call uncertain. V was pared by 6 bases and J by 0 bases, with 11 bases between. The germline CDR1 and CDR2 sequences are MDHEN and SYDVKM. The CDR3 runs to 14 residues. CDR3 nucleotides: TGTGCCAGCAGGAACGGAGGGTCTAACTATGGCTACACCTTC. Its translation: CASRNGGSNYGYTF.

This CDR3 reads CASSHRGYGYTF. CDR3 nucleotides: TGTGCCAGCAGTCACAGGGGGTATGGCTACACCTTC. This chain joins TRBV12-3 or TRBV12-4 and TRBJ1-2; 8 nucleotides line up with TRBD1. V lost 5 bases and J lost 5; bases outside the gene matches: 1. The CDR3 contains 12 residues.